The 14 T cell receptor beta chains below come from one sample, sequenced in a study of response to subunit inactivated influenza vaccine. In TCRdb, the RT-PCR reads were re-called with MiXCR into one record per CDR3 protein. This sample carries approximately 500,000 distinct CDR3 sequences, around 25% of them seen once, and the ten largest clones take about 2.8%. This sample also appeared in a second study, on T cells expressing NK-cell markers. That study adds: 5'RACE template switching with UMIs generated TCR beta cDNA.

The source was CD4+ T cells sorted from PBMCs, collected approximately 12 days after vaccination. The receptors originated from a man aged 50-60 years who received an inactivated influenza vaccine.

This clonotype showed up just a few times. The chain employs TRBV5-1 and TRBJ2-5; 12 positions agree with TRBD2. Germline V CDR1 and CDR2: SGHRS, YFSETQ. The J segment lost 4 bases and the V segment lost 2 bases, leaving 3 bases of the junction unmatched. The CDR3 loop spans 15 amino acids. CDR3: CASSLRTSGVETQYF. The DNA for the CDR3 is TGCGCCAGCAGCTTAAGGACTAGCGGGGTAGAGACCCAGTACTTC.

The rearrangement uses TRBV28 and TRBJ2-1, with 9 bases that match TRBD2. The CDR3 spans 16 residues. The V and J ends lost 5 bases and 4 bases, in that order; junction bases with no gene match: 9. CDR1 and CDR2 (germline): MDHEN, SYDVKM. Here the CDR3 DNA reads TGTGCCAGCAGTCCGGCGACTAGCGGCATATACAATGAGCAGTTCTTC. Amino acid sequence: CASSPATSGIYNEQFF.

This clonotype appeared many times. This CDR3 is CASSYSTNSPLHF. For the CDR3, the DNA is TGTGCCAGCAGTTACTCGACGAATTCACCCCTCCACTTT. This chain joins TRBV6-5 and TRBJ1-6; no clear D gene. CDR3 length equals 13 residues. V dropped 0 bases and J dropped 7 bases, with 4 bases sitting between them. Germline CDR1 and CDR2: MNHEY and SVGAGI.

This chain connects TRBV2 to TRBJ2-2; D could derive from TRBD1 or TRBD2 (5 bases each). The V gene lost 5 bases and the J gene lost 5 bases, with 15 bases spanning the gap. Germline V CDR1 and CDR2: SNHLY, FYNNEI. The CDR3 contains 15 residues. CDR3 loop: CASSSDLKGTGELFF. The CDR3 DNA reads TGTGCCAGCAGTTCGGACTTAAAGGGGACCGGGGAGCTGTTTTTT.

This clonotype appeared a few times. The chain employs TRBV7-2 and TRBJ2-7; 8 nucleotides agree with TRBD2. This CDR3 is built from 15 residues. Germline trimming cut 3 bases from V and 1 base from J; bases unmatched to any gene: 5. CDR1 and CDR2 from the germline V gene are SGHTA and FQGNSA. In DNA form, the CDR3 reads TGTGCCAGCAGCTTCAGCGGGAGCCGATCCTACGAGCAGTACTTC. Translated, it gives CASSFSGSRSYEQYF.

This clonotype was observed a few times. This rearrangement joins TRBV7-2 to TRBJ2-7, with TRBD1 as a possible D gene (6 bases). The CDR3 covers 12 residues. Germline V lookup: CDR1 SGHTA, CDR2 FQGNSA. The CDR3 protein is CATWTDSYEQYF. As DNA, the CDR3 is TGTGCGACCTGGACAGACTCCTACGAGCAGTACTTC.

This clonotype turned up a few times. The chain links TRBV20-1 to TRBJ1-2; D may be TRBD1 (6 bases). V lost 6 bases, J lost 2 bases, and 13 bases lay in between. Germline loops: CDR1 DFQATT, CDR2 SNEGSKA (reference sequence). The CDR3 totals 13 residues. CDR3 protein: CSATQQGNYGYTF. The CDR3 nucleotides read TGCAGTGCAACTCAACAGGGCAACTATGGCTACACCTTC.

This clonotype was seen a handful of times. The chain carries TRBV3-1 and TRBJ2-3; D not certain. CDR1 is LGHDT, CDR2 YNNKEL, per germline (reference sequence). V lost 0 bases and J 2 bases, leaving 9 bases between the germline ends. The CDR3 contains 15 residues. The CDR3 spells CASSQEFPTTDTQYF. CDR3 coding DNA: TGTGCCAGCAGCCAAGAATTCCCGACCACAGATACGCAGTATTTT.

The V call is TRBV29-1, the J call TRBJ2-1, with D possibly matching TRBD2 (7 bases). V lost 0 bases, J lost 4 bases, and 13 bases lay in between. The CDR3 contains 15 residues. Germline V gives CDR1 SQVTM, CDR2 ANQGSEA. CDR3: CSVEDQRGGYNEQFF. Here the CDR3 DNA reads TGCAGCGTTGAAGATCAAAGGGGGGGGTACAATGAGCAGTTCTTC.

The V call is TRBV12-3 or TRBV12-4, the J call TRBJ2-3, with TRBD1 identical over 7 bases. V lost 1 base to trimming and J lost 2 bases; unmatched junction nucleotides: 12. CDR3 length: 18 amino acids. The DNA for the CDR3 is TGTGCCAGCAGTTTAGGGAGAGGGGGCAATAGAAACACAGATACGCAGTATTTT. Amino acids: CASSLGRGGNRNTDTQYF.

This clonotype appeared a few times. The rearrangement links TRBV20-1 to TRBJ1-1; D unresolved. The CDR3 consists of 12 residues. Trimming left V 5 bases short and J 1 base short, with 8 bases between. Germline V gives CDR1 DFQATT, CDR2 SNEGSKA (reference sequence). In nucleotides, the CDR3 is TGCAGTGCTCGAAGGGAGAACACTGAAGCTTTCTTT. It encodes CSARRENTEAFF.

This clonotype was picked up a small number of times. This chain connects TRBV9 to TRBJ2-3; 13 bases match TRBD2. The trim removed 4 bases at V and 14 bases at J, leaving 13 bases unmatched. This CDR3 contains 15 residues. The germline V gene has CDR1 SGDLS and CDR2 YYNGEE. The CDR3 here is CASSPRTSGGQTTYF. The CDR3 nucleotides are TGTGCCAGCAGCCCTCGGACTAGCGGGGGCCAGACAACGTATTTT.

The rearrangement uses TRBV5-6 and TRBJ1-5; possible D gene TRBD1, 5 bases. The V end lost 1 base, the J end lost 0 bases, and 8 bases lay between the germline ends. CDR1 SGHDT and CDR2 YYEEEE come from the germline V gene. There are 15 residues in the CDR3. The CDR3 sequence is CASSLYQGSNQPQHF. The CDR3 DNA reads as TGTGCCAGCAGCTTGTATCAGGGTAGCAATCAGCCCCAGCATTTT.

The chain uses TRBV6-5 and TRBJ2-7; D assignment may be TRBD1 or TRBD2 (5 bases each). V lost 2 bases and J 0 bases, leaving 11 bases between the germline ends. CDR1 is MNHEY, CDR2 SVGAGI, per germline. This CDR3 has 15 amino acids. The CDR3 coding sequence is TGTGCCAGCAGTTACGATGAGGGGCGCTCCTACGAGCAGTACTTC. Translation: CASSYDEGRSYEQYF.